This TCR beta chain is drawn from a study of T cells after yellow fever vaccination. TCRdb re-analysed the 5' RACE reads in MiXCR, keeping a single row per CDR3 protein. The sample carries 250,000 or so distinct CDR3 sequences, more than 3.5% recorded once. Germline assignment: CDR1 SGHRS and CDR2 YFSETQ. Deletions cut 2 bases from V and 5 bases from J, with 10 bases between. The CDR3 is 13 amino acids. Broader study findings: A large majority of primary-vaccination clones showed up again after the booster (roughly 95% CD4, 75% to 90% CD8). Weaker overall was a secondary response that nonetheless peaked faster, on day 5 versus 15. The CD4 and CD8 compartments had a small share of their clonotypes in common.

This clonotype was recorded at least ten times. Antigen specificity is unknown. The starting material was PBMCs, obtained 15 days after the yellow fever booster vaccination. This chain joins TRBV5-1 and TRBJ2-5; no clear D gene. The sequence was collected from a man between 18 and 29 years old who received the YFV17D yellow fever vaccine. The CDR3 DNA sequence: TGCGCCAGCAGCTTACAACTCGGGGAGACCCAGTACTTC. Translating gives CASSLQLGETQYF.